The 9 T cell receptor beta chains below all came from one sample that was sequenced in a study of blood T cell repertoires in COVID-19. Clones were read by immunoSEQ multiplex PCR, and TCRdb kept only the in-frame ones, dropping some. This table has 200,000 to 300,000 clones, over 75% appearing once. Sample: PBMCs or T cells enriched from blood (not recorded which). These receptors all stem from a man between 35 and 55 years old who had recovered from COVID-19.

The chain has TRBV30 and TRBJ2-4, with D perhaps matching TRBD1 (5 bases). Per germline, CDR1 GTSNPN and CDR2 SVGIG (reference sequence). The V and J ends lost 1 base and 3 bases respectively, with 13 bases between them. The CDR3 is 15 residues long. The CDR3 DNA is TGTGCCTGGAGTGATCCAGGGCTGGACAAAAACATTCAGTACTTC. This codes for CAWSDPGLDKNIQYF. Full variable domain (remainder filled in from reference TRBV30 and TRBJ2-4): SQTIHQWPATLVQPVGSPLSLECTVEGTSNPNLYWYRQAAGRGLQLLFYSVGIGQISSEVPQNLSASRPQDRQFILSSKKLLLSDSGFYLCAWSDPGLDKNIQYFGAGTRLSVL.

This clone was counted only a few times. The J gene is TRBJ2-1, the V gene TRBV2, with 12 positions matching TRBD2. Trimming removed 1 base from V and 9 bases from J; junction bases left unmatched: 10. Germline lookup yields CDR1 SNHLY and CDR2 FYNNEI. The CDR3 has 17 amino acids. The CDR3 sequence is CASSEVVSSGRGGEQFF. CDR3 DNA: TGTGCCAGCAGTGAAGTAGTTTCTAGCGGGAGGGGGGGTGAGCAGTTCTTC.

The chain is built from TRBV28 and TRBJ2-5; a weak D match, TRBD2 (6 bases). V lost 3 bases to trimming and J lost 1 base, with 15 bases between them. The CDR3 totals 16 residues. Per the germline V gene, CDR1 is MDHEN and CDR2 is SYDVKM. CDR3 bases: TGTGCCAGCAGTTTTTCGGAGGGAACCTCCCAAGAGACCCAGTACTTC. This gives the protein CASSFSEGTSQETQYF.

This chain connects TRBV5-6 to TRBJ1-5; D is perhaps TRBD1 (6 bases). The CDR3 loop spans 17 amino acids. Germline CDR1 SGHDT, CDR2 YYEEEE. V was cut by 0 bases and J by 2 bases, with 15 bases left in between. The CDR3 protein is CASSLAGGGLGNQPQHF. The DNA for the CDR3 is TGTGCCAGCAGCTTGGCCGGCGGGGGCTTGGGCAATCAGCCCCAGCATTTT.

This clone was found a few times. The chain combines TRBV7-9 with TRBJ1-2; D perhaps matches TRBD1 (6 bases). Germline V lookup: CDR1 SEHNR, CDR2 FQNEAQ (reference sequence). The CDR3 has 13 amino acids. Trimming shortened V by 5 bases and J by 7 bases, and 14 bases separated the two germline ends. The CDR3 here is CASSPRDRIGYTF. CDR3 nucleotide sequence: TGTGCCAGCAGCCCTCGTGACAGGATTGGCTACACCTTC.

The gene calls are TRBV19 and TRBJ1-2; no clear D gene. This CDR3 has 11 amino acids. The V gene lost 5 bases and the J gene lost 7 bases, with 8 bases spanning the gap. Per the germline V gene, CDR1 is LNHDA and CDR2 is SQIVND (reference sequence). The CDR3 protein is CASSAGGGYTF. CDR3 DNA: TGTGCCAGTAGTGCGGGAGGTGGCTACACCTTC.

This chain uses TRBV18 with TRBJ1-1; 7 bases line up with TRBD1. The CDR3 is made up of 16 amino acids. The germline V gene has CDR1 KGHSH and CDR2 LQKENI. V lost 3 bases to trimming and J lost 5 bases; unmatched junction nucleotides: 12. CDR3 DNA: TGTGCCAGCTCACCCCTTCCTAGGGGGCGGAGGACTGAAGCTTTCTTT. As protein: CASSPLPRGRRTEAFF.

The V gene is TRBV5-1, the J gene TRBJ2-5; 10 bases are shared with TRBD2. Germline CDR1 is SGHRS and CDR2 is YFSETQ. V lost 4 bases, J lost 5 bases, and 5 bases stayed unmatched. The CDR3 is 14 amino acids. This chain's CDR3 is CASSLAGAGETQYF. The CDR3 DNA sequence: TGCGCCAGCAGCCTAGCGGGGGCGGGGGAGACCCAGTACTTC.

This clone was seen a single time. V and J are TRBV12-3 or TRBV12-4 and TRBJ1-1; D perhaps matches TRBD1 (5 bases). The length of the CDR3 is 13 residues. The V and J ends lost 7 bases and 5 bases respectively, with 14 bases between them. The CDR3 loop reads CASNSIGVTEAFF. The CDR3 DNA sequence: TGTGCCAGCAATTCTATAGGGGTAACTGAAGCTTTCTTT.